This T cell receptor beta chain derives from a study of blood T cells in healthy people across ages (dated by TCRdb to about 2015). Context from the whole study: In model experiments, template switching captured about one uniquely barcoded TCR beta cDNA molecule for every two T cells. Age-related changes in TCR beta repertoire diversity were measured in the study by deep sequencing normalized with unique cDNA molecular identifiers. The donors were divided into four age groups: young (average approximately 17 years), middle-aged (approximately 39), aged (about 60) and long-lived (82). Two additional independent replicas of 1 million unique cDNA reads from the same blood draw were analyzed for two donors (one aged 18 to 30 and one aged 80 or older).

The trim is 4 bases for V and 9 bases for J, with a gap of 17 bases between the germline ends. The germline V gene encodes CDR1 SGDLS and CDR2 YYNGEE. Including cysteine and phenylalanine, the CDR3 has 14 amino acids. CDR3 DNA is the only sequence kept; it has 42 bases, read in frame from the first base. This clonotype was seen more than once but under ten times. Its antigen specificity is not known. Within one base of it there is no much larger clone, and no base qualities were kept. Library prep was done by 5' RACE. The sample was run on an Illumina HiSeq 2500. A second about 7 to 12 cycle PCR used a sample-barcoded 5' primer and a J-beta primer mix. Each TCR beta cDNA molecule received a unique molecular identifier from a template-switch 5' adaptor carrying 12 random nucleotides. Each sample yielded at least 3 million CDR3-containing paired-end reads. First-strand cDNA synthesis was performed from all RNA using the Mint cDNA synthesis kit, with priming by a TRBC-specific oligonucleotide. Following uracil-DNA glycosylase treatment, a first 18-cycle PCR with universal primers M1SS and BC2_uni_R was performed on all cDNA. In the paper's pipeline: Each sample was normalized by randomly selecting 1 million high-quality reads, each carrying a distinct molecular identifier. Instead of being binned into consensus sequences, reads with shared molecular identifiers were discarded. MiTCR, with a Q25 quality threshold and the strictest error-elimination algorithm, was used for CDR3 identification, clonotype clustering and error correction. A nonparametric unseen species model with Euler transformation was used to estimate lower-bound total TCR beta diversity. Using fastp at Q25 and MiXCR, TCRdb reprocessed the public reads and kept productive beta chains. Identical CDR3 proteins give one entry, which carries the most common genes and DNA. The authors' filters were not applied to this entry. The sample records 800,000 to 950,000 distinct CDR3 sequences, around 29% of which are singletons. The ten largest account for approximately 10% of the sample.

The approximately 39 donors, aged roughly 6 to 90 years, were systemically healthy Caucasian individuals from Russia. Each donor gave approximately 9.3 milliliters of peripheral blood, collected into EDTA-treated Vacutainer tubes. Ficoll-Paque density-gradient centrifugation was used to isolate PBMCs, with at least 6.5 million obtained per sample. Trizol reagent was used to extract total RNA from the PBMCs, yielding at least 6 micrograms per sample. The percentages of naive CD45RAhigh/CD27high T cells were determined by flow cytometry on a PBMC aliquot from every donor. Summary of the overall study and its limitations: The percentage of naive T cells measured by flow cytometry correlated strongly with observed TCR beta diversity. Donor CMV infection status was unknown, potentially confounding age-related changes in expanded clonotypes. Bulk unsorted PBMC profiling prevented conclusive comparison of naive and antigen-experienced compartments. Estimates of total diversity from one million sequenced T cells were regarded as lower bounds and underestimates. Compared with the aged group, the long-lived group had more naive CD4+ T cells, fewer expanded clones and increased TCR diversity, a pattern suggesting age selection. Observed TCR beta diversity per million T cells fell roughly linearly with age, and a significant reduction was already apparent by age roughly 40.

The sample was also reused in another study, on T cells of mothers and their children. As the second publication notes: Nine systemically healthy Caucasian individuals, comprising three mothers and their six children, were included as donors. cDNA synthesis consumed the entire amount of extracted RNA, loaded at around 1.5 ug RNA in each 15 ul reaction. In the second PCR, sample barcodes and 2-4 random nucleotides were introduced via the M1S primer. Each mother yielded over 9.5 million TCR beta CDR3 reads and each child 2.5 million to 3.5 million reads. In both related and unrelated pairs, thymic selection shapes the output of TCR recombination in a similar way, with inherited differences having only a minor effect. Normalized repertoire overlap was always found to be slightly, but never significantly, higher in related mother-child pairs than in unrelated mother-child pairs. With a sensitivity of approximately 92 clones per million clonotypes, no persistent microchimeric T cell clones were detected. In the study, deep NGS was used to compare the TCR beta repertoires of mothers and children, and features distinguishing related mother-child pairs from unrelated individuals were sought. The mean age was around 40 +/- 4 years for the mothers and about 10 +/- 4 years for the children. After adapter ligation was performed with NEBNext reagents, the libraries were sequenced on an Illumina HiSeq 2000 with 100+100 nt paired-end reads. Mother and child libraries were prepared a month apart and sequenced in separate runs to prevent cross-contamination. Between roughly 500,000 and 2,000,000 distinct TCR beta clonotypes were identified per donor. Naive TCR beta clonotypes were estimated from low-frequency clonotypes matched to each donor's FACS-determined naive share, without sorting.

The rearrangement joined TRBV9 to TRBJ2-1; tentative D gene TRBD1, with 6 bases matching. The sequence was collected from a woman in her forties in good health. Sequencing input: blood. The CDR3 reads CASSSQTGPGEQFF. The nucleotide sequence reads TGTGCCAGCAGCTCCCAAACAGGGCCAGGTGAGCAGTTCTTC.